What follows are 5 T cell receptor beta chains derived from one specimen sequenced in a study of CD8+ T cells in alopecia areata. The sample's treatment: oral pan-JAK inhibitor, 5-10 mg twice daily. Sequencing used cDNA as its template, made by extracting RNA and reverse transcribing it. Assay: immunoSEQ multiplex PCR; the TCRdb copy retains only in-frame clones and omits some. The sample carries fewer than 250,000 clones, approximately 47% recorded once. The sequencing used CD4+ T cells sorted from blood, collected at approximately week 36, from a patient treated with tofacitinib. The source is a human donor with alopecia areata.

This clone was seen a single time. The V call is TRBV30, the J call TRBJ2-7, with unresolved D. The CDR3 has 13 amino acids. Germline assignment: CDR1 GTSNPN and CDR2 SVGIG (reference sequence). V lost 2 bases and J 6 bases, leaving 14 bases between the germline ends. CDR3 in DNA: TGTGCCTGGAGTCGCCCCCCGTTAGGCGAGCAGTACTTC. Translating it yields CAWSRPPLGEQYF.

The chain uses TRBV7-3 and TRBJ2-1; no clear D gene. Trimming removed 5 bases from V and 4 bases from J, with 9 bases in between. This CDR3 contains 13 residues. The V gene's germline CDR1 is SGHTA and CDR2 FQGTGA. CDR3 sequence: CASSPGRYNEQFF. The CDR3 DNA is TGTGCCAGCAGCCCAGGACGGTACAATGAGCAGTTCTTC.

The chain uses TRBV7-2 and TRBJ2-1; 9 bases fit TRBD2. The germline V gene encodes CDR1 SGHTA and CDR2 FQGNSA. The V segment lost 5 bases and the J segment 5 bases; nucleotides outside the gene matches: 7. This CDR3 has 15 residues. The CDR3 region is CASSRVSSGNNEQFF. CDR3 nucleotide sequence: TGTGCCAGCAGCCGGGTGTCTAGCGGGAACAATGAGCAGTTCTTC.

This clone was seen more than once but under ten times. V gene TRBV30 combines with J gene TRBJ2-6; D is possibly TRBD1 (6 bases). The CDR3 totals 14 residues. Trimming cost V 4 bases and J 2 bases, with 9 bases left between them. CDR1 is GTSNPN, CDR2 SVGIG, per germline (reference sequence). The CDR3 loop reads CAWNAGAGANVLTF. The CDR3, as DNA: TGTGCCTGGAACGCAGGGGCTGGGGCCAACGTCCTGACTTTC.

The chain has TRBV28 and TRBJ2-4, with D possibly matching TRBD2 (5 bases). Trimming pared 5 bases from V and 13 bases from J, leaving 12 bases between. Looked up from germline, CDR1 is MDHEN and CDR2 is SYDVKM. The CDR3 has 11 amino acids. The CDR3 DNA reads TGTGCCAGCAGTACCACTAGGAGCCAGTACTTC. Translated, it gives CASSTTRSQYF.